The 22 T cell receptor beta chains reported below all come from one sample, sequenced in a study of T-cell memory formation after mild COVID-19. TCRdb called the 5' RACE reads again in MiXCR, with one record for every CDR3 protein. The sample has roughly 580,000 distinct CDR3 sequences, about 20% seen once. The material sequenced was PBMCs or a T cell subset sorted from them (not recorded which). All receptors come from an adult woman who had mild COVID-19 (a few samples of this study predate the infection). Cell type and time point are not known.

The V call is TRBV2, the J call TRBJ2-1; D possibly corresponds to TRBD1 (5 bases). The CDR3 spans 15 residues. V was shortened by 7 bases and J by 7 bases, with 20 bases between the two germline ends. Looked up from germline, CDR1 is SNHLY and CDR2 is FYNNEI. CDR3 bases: TGTGCCAGCACCCCGACAGATAGACGGCGGAATGAGCAGTTCTTC. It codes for CASTPTDRRRNEQFF.

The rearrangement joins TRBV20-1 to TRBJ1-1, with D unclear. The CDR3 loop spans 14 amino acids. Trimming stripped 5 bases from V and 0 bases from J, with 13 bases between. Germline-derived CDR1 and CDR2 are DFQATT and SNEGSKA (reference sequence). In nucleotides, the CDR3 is TGCAGTGCTCCTCGGCTAGACCTGAACACTGAAGCTTTCTTT. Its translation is CSAPRLDLNTEAFF.

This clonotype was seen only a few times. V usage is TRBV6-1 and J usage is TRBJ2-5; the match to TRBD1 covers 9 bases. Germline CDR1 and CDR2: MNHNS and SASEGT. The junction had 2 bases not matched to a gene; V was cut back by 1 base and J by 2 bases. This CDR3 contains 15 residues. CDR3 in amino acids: CASSEVTGGQETQYF. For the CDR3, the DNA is TGTGCCAGCAGTGAAGTGACAGGGGGACAAGAGACCCAGTACTTC.

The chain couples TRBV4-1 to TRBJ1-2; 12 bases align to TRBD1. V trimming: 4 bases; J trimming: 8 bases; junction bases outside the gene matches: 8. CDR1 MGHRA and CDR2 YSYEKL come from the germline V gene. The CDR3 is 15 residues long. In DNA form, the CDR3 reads TGCGCCAGCAGCCTCCGGGACAGGGGGCCTCGGGGCTACACCTTC. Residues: CASSLRDRGPRGYTF.

For the CDR3, the DNA is TGTGCCATCAGTGAGCCTGAAAGGACTGATCTTTATGGCTACACCTTC. Its translation is CAISEPERTDLYGYTF. The chain joins TRBV10-3 to TRBJ1-2; D gene unclear. Trimming left V 2 bases short and J 5 bases short, with 18 bases between. Germline V CDR1 and CDR2: ENHRY, SYGVKD. The CDR3 sequence is 16 residues long.

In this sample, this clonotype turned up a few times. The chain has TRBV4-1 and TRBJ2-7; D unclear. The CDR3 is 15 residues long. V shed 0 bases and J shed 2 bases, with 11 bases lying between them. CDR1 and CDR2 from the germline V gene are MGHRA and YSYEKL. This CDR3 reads CASSQEAQAPYEQYF. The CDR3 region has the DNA TGCGCCAGCAGCCAAGAAGCCCAGGCCCCCTACGAGCAGTACTTC.

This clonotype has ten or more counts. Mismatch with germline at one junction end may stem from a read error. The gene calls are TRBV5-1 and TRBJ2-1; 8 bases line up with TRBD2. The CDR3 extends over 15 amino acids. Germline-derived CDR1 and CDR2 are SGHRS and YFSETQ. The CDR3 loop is CASSLSGGSYNEQFF. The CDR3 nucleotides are TGTGCCAGCAGCTTAAGCGGGGGCTCCTACAATGAGCAGTTCTTC.

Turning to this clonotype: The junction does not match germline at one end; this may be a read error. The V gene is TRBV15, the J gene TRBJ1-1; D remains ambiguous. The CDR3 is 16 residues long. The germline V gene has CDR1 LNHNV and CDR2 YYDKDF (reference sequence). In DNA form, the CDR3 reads TGTGCCACCAGTACCCTCGGCCAGGACCTAGTCGGAGAAGTTTTCTTT. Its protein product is CATSTLGQDLVGEVFF.

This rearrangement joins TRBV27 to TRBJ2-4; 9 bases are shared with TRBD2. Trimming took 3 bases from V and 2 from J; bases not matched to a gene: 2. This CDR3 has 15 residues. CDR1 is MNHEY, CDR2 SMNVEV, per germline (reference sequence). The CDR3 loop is CASSLAGGTKNIQYF. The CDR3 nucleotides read TGTGCCAGCAGTTTGGCGGGAGGGACCAAAAACATTCAGTACTTC.

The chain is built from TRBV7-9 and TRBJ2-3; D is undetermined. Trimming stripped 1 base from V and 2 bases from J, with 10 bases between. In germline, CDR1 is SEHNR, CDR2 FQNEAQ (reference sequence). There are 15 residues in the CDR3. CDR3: CASSLDGSTTDTQYF. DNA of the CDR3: TGTGCCAGCAGCTTAGATGGGTCGACCACAGATACGCAGTATTTT.

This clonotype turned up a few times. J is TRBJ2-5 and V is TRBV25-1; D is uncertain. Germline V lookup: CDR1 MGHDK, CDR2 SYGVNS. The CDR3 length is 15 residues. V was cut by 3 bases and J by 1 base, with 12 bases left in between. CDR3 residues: CASSDLSTFQETQYF. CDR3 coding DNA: TGTGCCAGCAGTGACCTATCGACATTCCAAGAGACCCAGTACTTC.

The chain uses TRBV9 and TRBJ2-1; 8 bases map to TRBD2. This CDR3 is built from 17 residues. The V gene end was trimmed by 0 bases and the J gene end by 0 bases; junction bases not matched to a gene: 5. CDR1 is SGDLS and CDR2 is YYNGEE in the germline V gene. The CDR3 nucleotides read TGTGCCAGCAGCGTAGTTGGAGCGGGAGCCTCCTACAATGAGCAGTTCTTC. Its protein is CASSVVGAGASYNEQFF. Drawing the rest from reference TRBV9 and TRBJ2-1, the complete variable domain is DSGVTQTPKHLITATGQRVTLRCSPRSGDLSVYWYQQSLDQGLQFLIQYYNGEERAKGNILERFSAQQFPDLHSELNLSSLELGDSALYFCASSVVGAGASYNEQFFGPGTRLTVL.

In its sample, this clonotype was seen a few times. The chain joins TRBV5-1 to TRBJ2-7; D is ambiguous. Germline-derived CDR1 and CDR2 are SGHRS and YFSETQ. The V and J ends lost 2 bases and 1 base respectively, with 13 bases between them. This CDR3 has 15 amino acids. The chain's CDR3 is CASSFLTPGSYEQYF. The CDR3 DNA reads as TGCGCCAGCAGCTTCCTGACCCCGGGTTCCTACGAGCAGTACTTC.

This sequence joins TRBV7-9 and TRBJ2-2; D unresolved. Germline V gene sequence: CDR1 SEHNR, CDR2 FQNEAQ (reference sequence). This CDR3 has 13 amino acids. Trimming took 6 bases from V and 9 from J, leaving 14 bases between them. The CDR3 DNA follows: TGTGCCAGCAGTCCCCGACCCTCGTGGGAGCTGTTTTTT. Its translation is CASSPRPSWELFF.

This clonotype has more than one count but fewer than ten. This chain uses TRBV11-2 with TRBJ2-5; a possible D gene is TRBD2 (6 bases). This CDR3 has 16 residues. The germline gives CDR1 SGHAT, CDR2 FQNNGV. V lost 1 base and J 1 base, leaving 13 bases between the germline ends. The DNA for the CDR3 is TGTGCCAGCAGCTTAGTTAGGCGGGGTCCCCAAGAGACCCAGTACTTC. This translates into CASSLVRRGPQETQYF.

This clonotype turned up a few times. In DNA form, the CDR3 reads TGTGCCAGCAGATCTCATACCGGGGAGCTGTTTTTT. Translating gives CASRSHTGELFF. This rearrangement joins TRBV3-1 to TRBJ2-2; no reliable D call. Germline CDR1 reads LGHDT; CDR2 reads YNNKEL (reference sequence). This CDR3 contains 12 residues. V was clipped by 6 bases and J by 5 bases, with 7 bases between them. The full variable domain, rest sourced from reference TRBV3-1 and TRBJ2-2, is DTAVSQTPKYLVTQMGNDKSIKCEQNLGHDTMYWYKQDSKKFLKIMFSYNNKELIINETVPNRFSPKSPDKAHLNLHINSLELGDSAVYFCASRSHTGELFFGEGSRLTVL.

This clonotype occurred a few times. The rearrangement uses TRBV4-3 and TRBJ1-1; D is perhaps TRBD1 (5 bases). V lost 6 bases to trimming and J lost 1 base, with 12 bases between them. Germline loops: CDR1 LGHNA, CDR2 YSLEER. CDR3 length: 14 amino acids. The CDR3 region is CASRSGPSNTEAFF. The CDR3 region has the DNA TGCGCCAGCAGGTCGGGACCCTCGAACACTGAAGCTTTCTTT.

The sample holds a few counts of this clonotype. In DNA, the CDR3 is TGTGCCAGTAGTATCGGGGGACCCGAGCAGTACTTC. This codes for CASSIGGPEQYF. V and J are TRBV19 and TRBJ2-7; maybe TRBD2 (6 bases). This CDR3 contains 12 residues. Trimming pared 3 bases from V and 6 bases from J, leaving 9 bases between. The germline gives CDR1 LNHDA, CDR2 SQIVND (reference sequence).

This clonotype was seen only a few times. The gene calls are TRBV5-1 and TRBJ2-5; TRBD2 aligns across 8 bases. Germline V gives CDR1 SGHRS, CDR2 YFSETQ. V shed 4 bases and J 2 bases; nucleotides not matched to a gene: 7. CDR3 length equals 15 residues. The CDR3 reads CASSRGGQWQETQYF. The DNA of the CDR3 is TGCGCCAGCAGCCGGGGGGGCCAGTGGCAAGAGACCCAGTACTTC.

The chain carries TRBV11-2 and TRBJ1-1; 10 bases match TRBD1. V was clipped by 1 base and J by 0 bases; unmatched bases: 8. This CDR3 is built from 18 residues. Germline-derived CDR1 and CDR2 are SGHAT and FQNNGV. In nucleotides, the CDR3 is TGTGCCAGCAGCTTAGGGGGGACAGGGGATATCATGAACACTGAAGCTTTCTTT. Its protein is CASSLGGTGDIMNTEAFF.

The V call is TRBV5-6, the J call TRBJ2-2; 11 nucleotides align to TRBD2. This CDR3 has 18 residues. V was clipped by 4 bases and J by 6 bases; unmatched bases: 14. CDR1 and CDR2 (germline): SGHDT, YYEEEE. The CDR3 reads CASSPIHTSGRRAGELFF. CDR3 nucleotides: TGTGCCAGCAGCCCCATACATACTAGCGGGAGAAGGGCCGGGGAGCTGTTTTTT.

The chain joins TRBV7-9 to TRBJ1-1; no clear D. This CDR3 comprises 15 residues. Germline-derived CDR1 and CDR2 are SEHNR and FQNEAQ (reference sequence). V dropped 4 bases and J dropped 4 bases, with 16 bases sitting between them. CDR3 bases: TGTGCCAGCAGCTCGGCCTGGGTAACGTCCACTGAAGCTTTCTTT. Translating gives CASSSAWVTSTEAFF.